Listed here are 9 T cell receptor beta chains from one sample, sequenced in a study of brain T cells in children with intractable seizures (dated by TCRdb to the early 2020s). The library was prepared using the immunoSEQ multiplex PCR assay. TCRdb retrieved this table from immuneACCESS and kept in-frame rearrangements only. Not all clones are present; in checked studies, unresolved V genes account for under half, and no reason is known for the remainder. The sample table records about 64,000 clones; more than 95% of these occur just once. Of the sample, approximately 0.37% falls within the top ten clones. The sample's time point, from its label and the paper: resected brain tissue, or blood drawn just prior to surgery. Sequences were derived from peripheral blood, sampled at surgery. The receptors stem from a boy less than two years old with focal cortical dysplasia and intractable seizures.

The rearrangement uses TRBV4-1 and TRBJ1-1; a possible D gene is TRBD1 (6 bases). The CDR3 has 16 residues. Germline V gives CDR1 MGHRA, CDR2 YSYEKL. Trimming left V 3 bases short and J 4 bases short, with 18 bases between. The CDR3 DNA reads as TGCGCCAGCAGCCAGTCCTTTGCGGGGGCAGGCACTGAAGCTTTCTTT. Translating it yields CASSQSFAGAGTEAFF.

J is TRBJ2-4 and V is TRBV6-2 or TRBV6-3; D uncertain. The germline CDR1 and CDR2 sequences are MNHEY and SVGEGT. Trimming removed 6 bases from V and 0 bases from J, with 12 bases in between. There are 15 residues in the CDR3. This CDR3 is CASSPRVLAKNIQYF. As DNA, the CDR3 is TGTGCCAGCAGCCCACGCGTTTTAGCCAAAAACATTCAGTACTTC.

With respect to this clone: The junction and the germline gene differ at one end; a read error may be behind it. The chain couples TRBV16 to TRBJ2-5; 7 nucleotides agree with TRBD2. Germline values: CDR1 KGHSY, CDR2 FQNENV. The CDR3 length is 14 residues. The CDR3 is CASSQSTSVDKRNF. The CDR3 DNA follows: TGTGCCAGCAGCCAATCTACTAGCGTGGACAAACGTAACTTC.

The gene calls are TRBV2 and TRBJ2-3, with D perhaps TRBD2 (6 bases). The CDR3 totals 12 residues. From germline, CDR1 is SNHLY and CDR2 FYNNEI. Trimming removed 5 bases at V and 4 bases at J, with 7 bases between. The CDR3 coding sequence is TGTGCCAGCAGTCGACTAGCAGATACGCAGTATTTT. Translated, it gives CASSRLADTQYF.

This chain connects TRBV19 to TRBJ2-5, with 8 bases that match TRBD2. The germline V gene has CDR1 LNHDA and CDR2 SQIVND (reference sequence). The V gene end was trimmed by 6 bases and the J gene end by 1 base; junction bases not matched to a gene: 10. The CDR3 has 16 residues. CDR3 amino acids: CASSPSRREGQETQYF. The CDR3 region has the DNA TGTGCCAGTAGCCCTTCTCGACGGGAGGGCCAAGAGACCCAGTACTTC.

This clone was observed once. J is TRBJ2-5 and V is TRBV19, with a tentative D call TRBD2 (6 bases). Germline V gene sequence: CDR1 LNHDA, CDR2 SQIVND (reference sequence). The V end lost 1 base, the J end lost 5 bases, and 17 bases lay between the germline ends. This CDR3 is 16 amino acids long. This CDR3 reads CASSIGFNGLPETQYF. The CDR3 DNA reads TGTGCCAGTAGTATAGGATTTAACGGACTACCGGAGACCCAGTACTTC.

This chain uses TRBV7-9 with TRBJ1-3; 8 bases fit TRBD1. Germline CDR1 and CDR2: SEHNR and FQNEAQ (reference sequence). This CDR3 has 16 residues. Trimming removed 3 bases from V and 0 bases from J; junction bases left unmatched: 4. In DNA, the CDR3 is TGTGCCAGCAGCTTTGCAGGGGGCTTCTCTGGAAACACCATATATTTT. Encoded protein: CASSFAGGFSGNTIYF.

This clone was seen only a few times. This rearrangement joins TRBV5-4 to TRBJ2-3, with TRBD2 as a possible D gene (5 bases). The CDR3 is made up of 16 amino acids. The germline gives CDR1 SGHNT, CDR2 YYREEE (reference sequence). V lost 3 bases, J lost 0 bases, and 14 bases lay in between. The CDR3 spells CASSYRLALSTDTQYF. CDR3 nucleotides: TGTGCCAGCAGCTACCGGCTAGCCCTTAGCACAGATACGCAGTATTTT.

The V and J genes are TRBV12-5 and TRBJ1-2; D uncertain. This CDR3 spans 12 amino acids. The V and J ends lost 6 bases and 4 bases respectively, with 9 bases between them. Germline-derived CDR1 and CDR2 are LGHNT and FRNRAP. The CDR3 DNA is TGTGCTAGTGGACCCGAGTTCTATGGCTACACCTTC. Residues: CASGPEFYGYTF.